This entry lists 3 T cell receptor beta chains sequenced from one sample in a study of CD8+ T cells in alopecia areata. After isolation, RNA underwent reverse transcription to generate cDNA as the sequencing template. Clones were read by immunoSEQ multiplex PCR, and TCRdb kept only the in-frame ones, dropping some. The repertoire holds around 140,000 clones, with roughly nine tenths as singletons. Treatment denoted: oral pan-JAK inhibitor, 5-10 mg twice daily. The source material was CD8+ T cells sorted from blood, sampled at week 4, from a patient treated with tofacitinib. Source of these receptors: a human donor with alopecia areata.

This rearrangement joins TRBV30 to TRBJ2-7; possible D gene TRBD2, 6 bases. Trimming took 4 bases from V and 3 from J, leaving 13 bases between them. CDR3 length equals 13 residues. CDR1 and CDR2 (germline): GTSNPN, SVGIG (reference sequence). As DNA, the CDR3 is TGTGCCTGGAATGATGGGGGGAGCTACGAGCAGTACTTC. This translates into CAWNDGGSYEQYF.

Concerning this clone: The sample holds other DNA sequences that translate to the same CDR3. This rearrangement joins TRBV7-9 to TRBJ1-1; D remains ambiguous. The V end lost 3 bases, the J end lost 5 bases, and 7 bases lay between the germline ends. CDR3 length equals 12 residues. Germline V CDR1 and CDR2: SEHNR, FQNEAQ (reference sequence). The CDR3 sequence is CASSFGDTEAFF. The CDR3 bases are TGTGCCAGCAGCTTCGGAGATACTGAAGCTTTCTTT.

The chain links TRBV7-9 to TRBJ2-1; 11 positions match TRBD1. The CDR3 runs to 15 residues. From germline, CDR1 is SEHNR and CDR2 FQNEAQ (reference sequence). J lost 4 bases, V lost 4 bases, and 3 bases had no gene match. The CDR3 DNA reads TGTGCCAGCAGCTACGGACAGGGGGCTTACAATGAGCAGTTCTTC. This translates into CASSYGQGAYNEQFF.